These T cell receptor beta chains were read from a single sample in a study of cytomegalovirus exposure and HLA in healthy donors. This table comes from immunoSEQ multiplex PCR, and its TCRdb copy is limited to in-frame clones, with some not included. The sample totals 34,000 or so clones; its top ten clones hold 1.5% to 2%. The sequencing sample was made of PBMCs. The receptors derive from a middle-aged woman in good health and CMV-seropositive. The CDR3 runs from the conserved cysteine through the conserved F or W. A D gene is named only where the DNA matches it firmly.

d_gene,v_gene,j_gene,CDR3aa,CDR3nt
TRBD1,TRBV5-4,TRBJ2-5,CASSPRTGGKETQYF,TGTGCCAGCAGCCCCAGGACAGGGGGTAAGGAGACCCAGTACTTC
.,TRBV10-2,TRBJ1-2,CASSEIPEGGYGYTF,TGCGCCAGCAGTGAGATCCCTGAGGGAGGCTATGGCTACACCTTC
TRBD1,TRBV11-3,TRBJ2-1,CASSPPGQGNEQFF,TGTGCCAGCAGCCCCCCCGGACAGGGTAATGAGCAGTTCTTC
TRBD1,TRBV6-1,TRBJ1-5,CASTDSTGFNQPQHF,TGTGCCAGCACCGATTCGACAGGGTTTAATCAGCCCCAGCATTTT
TRBD1,TRBV28,TRBJ1-2,CASSLLNRGHGYTF,TGTGCCAGCAGTTTACTAAACAGGGGACATGGCTACACCTTC
TRBD1,TRBV23-1,TRBJ2-5,CASSPGQGKETQYF,TGCGCCAGCAGTCCGGGACAGGGGAAAGAGACCCAGTACTTC
TRBD1,TRBV27,TRBJ2-3,CASSSRGRPDTQYF,TGTGCCAGCAGTTCCAGGGGGCGTCCAGATACGCAGTATTTT
.,TRBV19,TRBJ1-1,CATKAAGYGNTEAFF,TGTGCCACAAAAGCGGCTGGGTACGGGAACACTGAAGCTTTCTTT
.,TRBV27,TRBJ1-2,CASSLKGWNYGYTF,TGTGCCAGCAGTCTTAAGGGGTGGAACTATGGCTACACCTTC
TRBD2,TRBV9,TRBJ2-1,CASSRGGTYNEQFF,TGTGCCAGCTCCCGCGGGGGTACCTACAATGAGCAGTTCTTC
TRBD1,TRBV7-2,TRBJ1-2,CASSLIDRGGGYTF,TGTGCCAGCAGCCTGATTGACAGGGGAGGTGGCTACACCTTC
.,TRBV4-2,TRBJ1-3,CASSQGLLARTAHSGNTIYF,TGTGCCAGCAGCCAAGGTCTCCTTGCCAGAACAGCTCACTCTGGAAACACCATATATTTT
TRBD1,TRBV29-1,TRBJ2-7,CSVEGDSAYEQYF,TGCAGCGTTGAAGGGGACAGCGCCTACGAGCAGTACTTC
TRBD1,TRBV6-1,TRBJ2-7,CASTPGQGNYEQYF,TGTGCCAGCACCCCGGGACAGGGGAACTACGAGCAGTACTTC
.,TRBV4-3,TRBJ2-2,CASSQGRNTGELFF,TGCGCCAGCAGCCAAGGTCGGAACACCGGGGAGCTGTTTTTT
.,TRBV7-9,TRBJ2-7,CASSLGTYEQYF,TGTGCCAGCAGCCTAGGAACATACGAGCAGTACTTC
.,TRBV28,TRBJ1-1,CASSLLGQTEAFF,TGTGCCAGCAGTTTATTAGGACAGACTGAAGCTTTCTTT
TRBD1,TRBV6-5,TRBJ2-7,CASSCRDRICEQYF,TGTGCCAGCAGTTGCCGGGACAGGATCTGCGAGCAGTACTTC
TRBD1,TRBV7-8,TRBJ2-7,CASSVDRVSSTYEQYF,TGTGCCAGCAGCGTCGACAGGGTGTCCTCGACGTACGAGCAGTACTTC
.,TRBV5-8,TRBJ1-1,CASSPSAGQWNTEAFF,TGTGCCAGCAGCCCATCCGCGGGGCAGTGGAACACTGAAGCTTTCTTT
.,TRBV4-1,TRBJ2-3,CASRLALAPTDTQYF,TGCGCCAGCAGGCTCGCCCTGGCCCCGACAGATACGCAGTATTTT
TRBD1,TRBV19,TRBJ1-5,CASNPGTGGIQPQHF,TGTGCCAGTAACCCCGGAACAGGGGGCATTCAGCCCCAGCATTTT
.,TRBV5-4,TRBJ2-5,CASSSPQQDFETQYF,TGTGCCAGCAGCTCTCCCCAGCAGGACTTCGAGACCCAGTACTTC
.,TRBV6-5,TRBJ2-7,CASRPLTAHEQYF,TGTGCCAGCAGACCACTAACCGCCCACGAGCAGTACTTC
TRBD1,TRBV7-3,TRBJ2-5,CASSHRGGQETQYF,TGTGCCAGCAGCCACAGGGGTGGACAAGAGACCCAGTACTTC
TRBD2,TRBV19,TRBJ2-5,CASSMVLASGGAYQETQYF,TGTGCCAGTAGTATGGTCTTGGCTAGCGGGGGGGCATACCAAGAGACCCAGTACTTC
.,TRBV27,TRBJ2-7,CASSLRGNYEQYF,TGTGCCAGCAGTTTAAGGGGAAACTACGAGCAGTACTTC
.,TRBV29-1,TRBJ2-1,CSVLMGGGADNEQFF,TGCAGCGTTTTAATGGGCGGCGGGGCGGACAATGAGCAGTTCTTC
.,TRBV30,TRBJ1-2,CAWRDTGWPNTF,TGTGCCTGGAGAGACACCGGATGGCCTAACACCTTC
.,TRBV4-1,TRBJ2-2,CASSQDPNTGELFF,TGCGCCAGCAGCCAAGATCCAAACACCGGGGAGCTGTTTTTT
.,TRBV7-8,TRBJ2-1,CASSLVGTNFNEQFF,TGTGCCAGCAGCTTAGTAGGGACAAACTTCAATGAGCAGTTCTTC
.,TRBV18,TRBJ2-7,CASSPEQGVEQYF,TGTGCCAGCTCACCGGAACAGGGTGTCGAGCAGTACTTC
.,TRBV18,TRBJ2-1,CASSRARGNDEQFF,TGTGCCAGCTCACGGGCTAGGGGAAACGATGAGCAGTTCTTC
TRBD2,TRBV4-1,TRBJ2-1,CASSQDGGGINEQFF,TGCGCCAGCAGCCAAGATGGCGGGGGAATCAATGAGCAGTTCTTC
.,TRBV11-1,TRBJ2-2,CASSLLVRTGELFF,TGTGCCAGCAGCTTGCTCGTTCGGACCGGGGAGCTGTTTTTT
.,TRBV19,TRBJ1-5,CASSIDYGEGGPQHF,TGTGCCAGTAGTATAGATTATGGGGAGGGAGGTCCCCAGCATTTT
.,TRBV19,TRBJ1-1,CASRVNFYTEAFF,TGTGCCAGTAGGGTAAACTTTTACACTGAAGCTTTCTTT
.,TRBV5-1,TRBJ2-7,CASSLGGQGGGEQYF,TGCGCCAGCAGCTTGGGTGGTCAGGGAGGAGGCGAGCAGTACTTC
.,TRBV4-1,TRBJ1-6,CASSQDLFGLIKGSSPLHF,TGCGCCAGCAGCCAAGATTTGTTCGGGCTTATAAAAGGGAGTTCACCCCTCCACTTT
TRBD1,TRBV5-1,TRBJ2-5,CASSPRTGRETQYF,TGCGCCAGCAGCCCTCGGACAGGGAGAGAGACCCAGTACTTC
TRBD2,TRBV5-1,TRBJ2-3,CASSYIAGPTDTQYF,TGCGCCAGCAGCTACATAGCGGGTCCTACAGATACGCAGTATTTT
.,TRBV18,TRBJ1-3,CASSERAISGNTIYF,TGTGCCAGCTCAGAGAGGGCAATCTCTGGAAACACCATATATTTT
.,TRBV4-1,TRBJ1-1,CASSRNQRAFF,TGCGCCAGCAGCCGCAATCAGCGGGCTTTCTTT
.,TRBV11-2,TRBJ1-3,CASSSTRAGNTIYF,TGTGCCAGCAGCTCCACCAGGGCCGGAAACACCATATATTTT
.,TRBV9,TRBJ1-2,CASSVEAGSNYGYTF,TGTGCCAGCAGCGTAGAGGCAGGGTCTAACTATGGCTACACCTTC
.,TRBV5-1,TRBJ2-1,CASSSPGNEQFF,TGCGCCAGCAGCAGCCCGGGGAATGAGCAGTTCTTC
.,TRBV7-9,TRBJ2-5,CASSLVLWANPQETQYF,TGTGCCAGCAGCTTAGTGTTGTGGGCTAATCCTCAAGAGACCCAGTACTTC
.,TRBV5-4,TRBJ2-5,CASSLAREETQYF,TGTGCCAGCAGCTTAGCCAGGGAAGAGACCCAGTACTTC
TRBD2,TRBV6-1,TRBJ2-5,CASSEGTSVLETQYF,TGTGCCAGCAGTGAAGGGACTAGTGTCCTCGAGACCCAGTACTTC
TRBD1,TRBV19,TRBJ1-1,CASSIWAGGMNTEAFF,TGTGCCAGTAGTATATGGGCAGGGGGAATGAACACTGAAGCTTTCTTT
.,TRBV5-5,TRBJ2-5,CASSKSSGGETQYF,TGTGCCAGCAGCAAAAGCAGTGGGGGCGAGACCCAGTACTTC
TRBD1,TRBV19,TRBJ2-1,CASSMVDREISNEQFF,TGTGCCAGTAGTATGGTTGACAGGGAGATATCGAATGAGCAGTTCTTC
.,TRBV28,TRBJ2-7,CASAGPYHEQYF,TGTGCCAGCGCGGGACCCTACCACGAGCAGTACTTC
TRBD1,TRBV5-1,TRBJ2-7,CASSLEGTGGHEQYF,TGCGCCAGCAGCTTGGAGGGGACAGGGGGACACGAGCAGTACTTC
TRBD1,TRBV15,TRBJ2-6,CATSRMGQGAGGANVLTF,TGTGCCACCAGCAGGATGGGACAGGGGGCCGGCGGGGCCAACGTCCTGACTTTC
TRBD1,TRBV28,TRBJ2-7,CASSLQRDSPHEQYF,TGTGCCAGCAGTTTACAGAGGGACAGTCCCCACGAGCAGTACTTC